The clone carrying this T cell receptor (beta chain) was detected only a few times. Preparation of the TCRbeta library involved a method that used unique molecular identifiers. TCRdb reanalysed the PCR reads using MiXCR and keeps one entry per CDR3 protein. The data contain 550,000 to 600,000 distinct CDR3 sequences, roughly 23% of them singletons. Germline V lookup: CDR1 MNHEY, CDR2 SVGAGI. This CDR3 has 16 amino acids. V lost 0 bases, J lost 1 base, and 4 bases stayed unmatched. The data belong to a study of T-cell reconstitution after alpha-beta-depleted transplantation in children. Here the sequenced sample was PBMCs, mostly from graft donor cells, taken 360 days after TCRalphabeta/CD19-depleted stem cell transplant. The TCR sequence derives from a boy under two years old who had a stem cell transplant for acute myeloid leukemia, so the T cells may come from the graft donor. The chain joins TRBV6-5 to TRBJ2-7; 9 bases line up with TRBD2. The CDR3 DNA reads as TGTGCCAGCAGTTACTCAAGCGGGGGGTTTTCCTACGAGCAGTACTTC. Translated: CASSYSSGGFSYEQYF.